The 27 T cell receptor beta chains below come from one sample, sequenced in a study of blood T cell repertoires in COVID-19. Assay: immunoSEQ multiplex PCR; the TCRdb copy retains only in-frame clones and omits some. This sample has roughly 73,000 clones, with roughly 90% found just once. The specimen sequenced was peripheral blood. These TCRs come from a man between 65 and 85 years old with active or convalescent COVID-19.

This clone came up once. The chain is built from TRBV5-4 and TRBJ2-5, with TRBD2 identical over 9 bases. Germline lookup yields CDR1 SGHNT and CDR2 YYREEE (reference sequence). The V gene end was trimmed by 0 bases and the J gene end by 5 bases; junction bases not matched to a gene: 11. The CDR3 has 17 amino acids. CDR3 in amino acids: CASSLGGAGGPLETQYF. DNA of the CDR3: TGTGCCAGCAGCTTGGGGGGAGCGGGGGGCCCTCTGGAGACCCAGTACTTC.

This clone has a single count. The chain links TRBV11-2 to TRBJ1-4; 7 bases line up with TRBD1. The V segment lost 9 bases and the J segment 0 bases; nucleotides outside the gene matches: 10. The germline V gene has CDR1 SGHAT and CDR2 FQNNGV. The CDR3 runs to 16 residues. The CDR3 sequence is CASRDSRTSTNEKLFF. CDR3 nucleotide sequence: TGTGCCAGTAGGGACAGCCGGACCTCAACTAATGAAAAACTGTTTTTT.

CDR3 DNA sequence: TGTGCCAGCAGCCGCCTCGGACAGGGAGGCTACGAGCAGTACTTC. It specifies CASSRLGQGGYEQYF. The rearrangement joins TRBV27 to TRBJ2-7; 8 bases map to TRBD1. Germline V CDR1 and CDR2: MNHEY, SMNVEV (reference sequence). Trimming removed 6 bases from V and 3 bases from J; junction bases left unmatched: 10. The CDR3 consists of 15 residues.

CDR3 coding DNA: TGTGCCAGCAGCTACAGGGTGACAGACGGAGGAAACACCATATATTTT. Its translation is CASSYRVTDGGNTIYF. The rearrangement uses TRBV5-5 and TRBJ1-3; D is perhaps TRBD1 (6 bases). From germline, CDR1 is SGHKS and CDR2 YYEKEE (reference sequence). The ends were cut back, 3 bases at V and 4 bases at J, with 17 bases in the middle. The length of the CDR3 is 16 residues.

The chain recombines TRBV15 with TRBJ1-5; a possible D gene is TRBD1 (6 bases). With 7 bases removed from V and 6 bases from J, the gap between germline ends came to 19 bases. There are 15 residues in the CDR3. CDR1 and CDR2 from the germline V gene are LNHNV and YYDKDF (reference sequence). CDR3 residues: CATTLGAGRTQPQHF. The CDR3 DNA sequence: TGTGCCACCACCTTGGGGGCAGGGCGCACTCAGCCCCAGCATTTT.

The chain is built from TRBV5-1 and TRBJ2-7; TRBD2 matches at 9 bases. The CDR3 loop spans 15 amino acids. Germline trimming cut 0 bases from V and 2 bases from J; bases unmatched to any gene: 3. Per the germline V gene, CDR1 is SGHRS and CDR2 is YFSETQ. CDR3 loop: CASSLGAGGPYEQYF. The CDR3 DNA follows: TGCGCCAGCAGCTTGGGGGCGGGAGGGCCCTACGAGCAGTACTTC.

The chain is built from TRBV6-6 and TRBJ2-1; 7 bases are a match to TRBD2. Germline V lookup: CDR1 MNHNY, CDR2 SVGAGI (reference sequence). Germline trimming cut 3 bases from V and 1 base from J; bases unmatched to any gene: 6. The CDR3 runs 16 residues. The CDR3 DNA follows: TGTGCCAGCAGTTATAGGGCGGGGGAGTCCTACAATGAGCAGTTCTTC. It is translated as CASSYRAGESYNEQFF.

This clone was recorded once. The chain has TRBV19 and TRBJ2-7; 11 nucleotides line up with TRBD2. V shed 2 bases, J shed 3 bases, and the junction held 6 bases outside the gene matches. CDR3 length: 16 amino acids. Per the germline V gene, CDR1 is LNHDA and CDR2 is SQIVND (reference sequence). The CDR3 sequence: CASSILPGTSGYEQYF. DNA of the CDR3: TGTGCCAGTAGTATACTTCCCGGGACTAGCGGCTACGAGCAGTACTTC.

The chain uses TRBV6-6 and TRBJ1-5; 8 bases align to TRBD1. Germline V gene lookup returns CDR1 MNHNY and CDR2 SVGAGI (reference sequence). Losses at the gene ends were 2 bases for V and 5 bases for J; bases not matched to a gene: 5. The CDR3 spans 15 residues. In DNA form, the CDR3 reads TGTGCCAGCAGTTACCCCCAGGGGGCCTATCAGCCCCAGCATTTT. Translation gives CASSYPQGAYQPQHF.

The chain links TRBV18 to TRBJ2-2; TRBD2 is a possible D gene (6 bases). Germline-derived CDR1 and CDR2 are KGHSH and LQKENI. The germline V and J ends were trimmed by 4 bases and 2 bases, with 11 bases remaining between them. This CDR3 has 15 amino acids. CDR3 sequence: CASSRRDPNTGELFF. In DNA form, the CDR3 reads TGTGCCAGCTCACGGCGGGACCCTAACACCGGGGAGCTGTTTTTT.

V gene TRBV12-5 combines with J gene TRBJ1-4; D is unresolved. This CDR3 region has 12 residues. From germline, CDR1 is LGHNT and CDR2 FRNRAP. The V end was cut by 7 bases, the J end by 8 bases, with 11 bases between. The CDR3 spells CASAPSREKLFF. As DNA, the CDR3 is TGTGCTAGTGCCCCTTCCCGGGAAAAACTGTTTTTT. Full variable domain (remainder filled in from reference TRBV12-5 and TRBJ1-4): DARVTQTPRHKVTEMGQEVTMRCQPILGHNTVFWYRQTMMQGLELLAYFRNRAPLDDSGMPKDRFSAEMPDATLATLKIQPSEPRDSAVYFCASAPSREKLFFGSGTQLSVL.

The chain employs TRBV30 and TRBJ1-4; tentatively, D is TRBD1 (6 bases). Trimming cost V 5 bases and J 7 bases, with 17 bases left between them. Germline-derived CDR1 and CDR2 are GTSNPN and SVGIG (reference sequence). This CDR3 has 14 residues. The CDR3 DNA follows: TGTGCCTGGCATGTCGGGGGGCAGGGTGAAAAACTGTTTTTT. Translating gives CAWHVGGQGEKLFF.

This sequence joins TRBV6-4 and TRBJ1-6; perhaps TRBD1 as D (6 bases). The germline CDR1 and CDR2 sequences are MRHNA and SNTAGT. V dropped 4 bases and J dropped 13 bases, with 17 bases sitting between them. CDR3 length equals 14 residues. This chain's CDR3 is CASSARETGQPLHF. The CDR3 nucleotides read TGTGCCAGCAGTGCCAGAGAAACAGGACAGCCCCTCCACTTT.

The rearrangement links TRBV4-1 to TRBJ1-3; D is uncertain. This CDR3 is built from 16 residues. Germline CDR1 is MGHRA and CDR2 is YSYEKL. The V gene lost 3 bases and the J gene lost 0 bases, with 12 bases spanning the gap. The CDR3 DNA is TGCGCCAGCAGCCAGTCTGATGGAGGCTCTGGAAACACCATATATTTT. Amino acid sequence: CASSQSDGGSGNTIYF.

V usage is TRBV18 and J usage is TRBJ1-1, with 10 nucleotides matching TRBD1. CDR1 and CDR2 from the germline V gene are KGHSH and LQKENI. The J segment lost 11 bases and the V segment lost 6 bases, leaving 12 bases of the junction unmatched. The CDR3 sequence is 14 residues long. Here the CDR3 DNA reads TGTGCCAGCTCTCTCCGGGACAGGGGACTGTCTGCTTTCTTT. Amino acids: CASSLRDRGLSAFF.

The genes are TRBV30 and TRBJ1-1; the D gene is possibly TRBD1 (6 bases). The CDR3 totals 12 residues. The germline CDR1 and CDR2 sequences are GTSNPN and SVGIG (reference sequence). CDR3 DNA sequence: TGTGCGGGGCTGGCAGGGGCCTTCACGGCTTTCTTT. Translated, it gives CAGLAGAFTAFF.

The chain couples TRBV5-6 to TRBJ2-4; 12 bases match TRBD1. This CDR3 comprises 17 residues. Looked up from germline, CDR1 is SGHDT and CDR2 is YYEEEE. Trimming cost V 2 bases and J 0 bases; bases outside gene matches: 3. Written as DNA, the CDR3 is TGTGCCAGCAGCTTACCGGGACAGGGGGCAGCCAAAAACATTCAGTACTTC. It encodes CASSLPGQGAAKNIQYF.

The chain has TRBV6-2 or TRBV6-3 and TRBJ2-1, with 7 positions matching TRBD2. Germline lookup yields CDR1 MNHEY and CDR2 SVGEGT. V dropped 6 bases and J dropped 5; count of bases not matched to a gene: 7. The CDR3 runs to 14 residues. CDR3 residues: CASSEPGGNNEQFF. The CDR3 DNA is TGTGCCAGCAGCGAACCGGGAGGCAACAATGAGCAGTTCTTC.

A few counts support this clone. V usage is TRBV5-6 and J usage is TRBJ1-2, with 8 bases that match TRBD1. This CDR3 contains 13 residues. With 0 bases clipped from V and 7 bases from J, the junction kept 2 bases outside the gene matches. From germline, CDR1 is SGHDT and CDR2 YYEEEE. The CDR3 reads CASSLAGGGGYTF. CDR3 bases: TGTGCCAGCAGCTTGGCAGGGGGCGGTGGCTACACCTTC.

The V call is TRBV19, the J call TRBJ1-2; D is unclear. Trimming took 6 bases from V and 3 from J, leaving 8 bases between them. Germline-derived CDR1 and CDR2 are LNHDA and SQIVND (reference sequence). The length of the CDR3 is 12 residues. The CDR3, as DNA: TGTGCCAGTAGCCCGCCGGACTATGGCTACACCTTC. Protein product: CASSPPDYGYTF.

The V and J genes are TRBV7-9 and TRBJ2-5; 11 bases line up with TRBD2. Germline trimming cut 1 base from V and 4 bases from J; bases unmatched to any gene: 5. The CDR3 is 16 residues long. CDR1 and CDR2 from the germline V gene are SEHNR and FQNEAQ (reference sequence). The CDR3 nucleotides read TGTGCCAGCAGCTTAGGCGGTAGCGGGGGGGCAGAGACCCAGTACTTC. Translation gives CASSLGGSGGAETQYF.

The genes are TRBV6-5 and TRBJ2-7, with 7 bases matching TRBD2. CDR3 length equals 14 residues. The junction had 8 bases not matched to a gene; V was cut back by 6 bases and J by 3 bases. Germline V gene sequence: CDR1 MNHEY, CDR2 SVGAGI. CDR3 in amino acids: CASSREGSDYEQYF. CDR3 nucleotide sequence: TGTGCCAGCAGCAGGGAGGGTTCGGACTACGAGCAGTACTTC.

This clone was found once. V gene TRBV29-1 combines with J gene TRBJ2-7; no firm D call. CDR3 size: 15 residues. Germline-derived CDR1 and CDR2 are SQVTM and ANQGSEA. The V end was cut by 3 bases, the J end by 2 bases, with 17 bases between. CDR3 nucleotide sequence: TGCAGCGTTGATGTGGGCACCCGCACCCCCTACGAGCAGTACTTC. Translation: CSVDVGTRTPYEQYF.

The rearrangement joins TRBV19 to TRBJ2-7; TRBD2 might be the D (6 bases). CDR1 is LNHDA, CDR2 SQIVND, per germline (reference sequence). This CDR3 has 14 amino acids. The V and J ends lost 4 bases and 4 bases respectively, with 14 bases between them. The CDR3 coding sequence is TGTGCCAGTAGTACCGGACGGGGAGGATACGAGCAGTACTTC. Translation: CASSTGRGGYEQYF.

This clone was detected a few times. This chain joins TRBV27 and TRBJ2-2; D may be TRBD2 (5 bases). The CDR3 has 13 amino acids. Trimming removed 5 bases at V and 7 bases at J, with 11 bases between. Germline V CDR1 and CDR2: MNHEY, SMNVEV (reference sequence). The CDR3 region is CASSPGSHGELFF. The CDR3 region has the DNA TGTGCCAGCAGTCCGGGATCCCACGGGGAGCTGTTTTTT.

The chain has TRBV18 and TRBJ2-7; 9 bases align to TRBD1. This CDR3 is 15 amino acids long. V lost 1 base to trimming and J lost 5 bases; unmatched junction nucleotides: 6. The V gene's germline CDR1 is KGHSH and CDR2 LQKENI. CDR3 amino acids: CASSPLLTGGDEQYF. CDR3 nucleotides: TGTGCCAGCTCACCACTGTTGACAGGGGGGGACGAGCAGTACTTC.

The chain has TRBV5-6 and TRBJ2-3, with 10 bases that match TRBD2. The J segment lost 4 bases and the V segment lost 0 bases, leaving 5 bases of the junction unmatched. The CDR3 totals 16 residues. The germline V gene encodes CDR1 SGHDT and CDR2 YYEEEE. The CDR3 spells CASSLEAGGPSDTQYF. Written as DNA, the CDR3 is TGTGCCAGCAGCTTGGAAGCGGGAGGGCCCTCAGATACGCAGTATTTT.